The 25 T cell receptor beta chains below come from one sample, sequenced in a study of CD8+CD57+ T cells in acquired aplastic anemia. Genomic DNA, serving as template, underwent TCR beta VDJ and CDR3 profiling. TCRdb reprocessed the reads via MiXCR and lists one record per CDR3 protein. Among a few hundred thousand distinct CDR3 sequences listed, approximately 58% were seen once. Patients who underwent sequencing had shown CD8+CD57+ cell expansion by flow cytometry. Sequenced input: sorted CD4+, CD8+, or CD8+CD57+ T cells (not recorded which) from PBMCs. Every receptor here comes from a human donor with aplastic anemia.

This clonotype showed up many times. This chain joins TRBV2 and TRBJ2-3; D unclear. The CDR3 totals 12 residues. Germline CDR1 SNHLY, CDR2 FYNNEI. Trimming left V 4 bases short and J 9 bases short, with 11 bases between. CDR3 loop: CASSVSPETQYF. Here the CDR3 DNA reads TGTGCCAGCAGTGTCAGTCCGGAAACGCAGTATTTT.

This clonotype was observed at least ten times. The gene calls are TRBV3-1 and TRBJ2-7; D is possibly TRBD2 (5 bases). The CDR3 has 13 amino acids. The germline CDR1 and CDR2 sequences are LGHDT and YNNKEL (reference sequence). V shed 0 bases and J shed 6 bases, with 9 bases lying between them. The CDR3 region has the DNA TGTGCCAGCAGCCAAGATCGAGGGTCCGAGCAGTACTTC. This gives the protein CASSQDRGSEQYF.

Written as DNA, the CDR3 is TGTGCCAGCAGCGTCGGGACACTCTCCTACGAGCAGTACTTC. Encoded protein: CASSVGTLSYEQYF. J is TRBJ2-7 and V is TRBV9; tentatively, D is TRBD1 (6 bases). Germline lookup yields CDR1 SGDLS and CDR2 YYNGEE. This CDR3 region has 14 residues. V lost 2 bases to trimming and J lost 0 bases, with 9 bases between them. The whole variable domain, filled in from reference TRBV9 and TRBJ2-7, reads DSGVTQTPKHLITATGQRVTLRCSPRSGDLSVYWYQQSLDQGLQFLIQYYNGEERAKGNILERFSAQQFPDLHSELNLSSLELGDSALYFCASSVGTLSYEQYFGPGTRLTVT.

The chain joins TRBV29-1 to TRBJ1-1, with D tentatively TRBD1 (6 bases). Germline V gene lookup returns CDR1 SQVTM and CDR2 ANQGSEA. CDR3 length: 13 residues. Deletions cut 8 bases from V and 5 bases from J, with 18 bases between. CDR3 nucleotides: TGCAGCTCTAGCGGCAGGGGCTGGACTGAAGCTTTCTTT. Protein product: CSSSGRGWTEAFF.

This rearrangement joins TRBV20-1 to TRBJ2-1; the D gene is possibly TRBD1 (6 bases). The germline CDR1 and CDR2 sequences are DFQATT and SNEGSKA (reference sequence). V shed 6 bases and J shed 2 bases, with 11 bases lying between them. CDR3 length: 13 residues. CDR3 sequence: CSAGAGAYNEQFF. CDR3 bases: TGCAGTGCCGGGGCAGGGGCCTACAATGAGCAGTTCTTC.

Many counts were recorded for this clonotype. The V gene is TRBV13, the J gene TRBJ2-6; 7 nucleotides agree with TRBD1. V lost 5 bases to trimming and J lost 2 bases; unmatched junction nucleotides: 6. The CDR3 sequence is 16 residues long. CDR1 and CDR2 from the germline V gene are PRHDT and FYEKMQ (reference sequence). In DNA form, the CDR3 reads TGTGCCAGCAGCATCCAACAGGGGACTGGGGCCAACGTCCTGACTTTC. As protein: CASSIQQGTGANVLTF.

The table lists this clonotype with many counts. The V and J genes are TRBV5-1 and TRBJ2-6; D remains unclear. Deletions cut 0 bases from V and 3 bases from J, with 7 bases between. This CDR3 contains 15 residues. Germline CDR1 and CDR2: SGHRS and YFSETQ. The CDR3 is CASSLAIGGANVLTF. CDR3 in DNA: TGCGCCAGCAGCTTGGCCATAGGTGGGGCCAACGTCCTGACTTTC.

The rearrangement uses TRBV29-1 and TRBJ1-2, with D possibly matching TRBD1 (5 bases). V was pared by 3 bases and J by 6 bases, with 11 bases between. Germline V CDR1 and CDR2: SQVTM, ANQGSEA. The CDR3 length is 12 residues. CDR3 sequence: CSVDHRRNGYTF. The DNA for the CDR3 is TGCAGCGTTGACCACAGGAGGAATGGCTACACCTTC.

The genes are TRBV7-2 and TRBJ2-7; TRBD2 matches 8 bases. The CDR3 consists of 15 residues. Germline V gene sequence: CDR1 SGHTA, CDR2 FQGNSA. The V gene end was trimmed by 5 bases and the J gene end by 4 bases; junction bases not matched to a gene: 10. The CDR3, as DNA: TGTGCCAGCAGCCCCCGGGTCCAGCGGGGGTACGAGCAGTACTTC. Protein sequence: CASSPRVQRGYEQYF.

This clonotype was seen repeatedly, ten times or more. The chain has TRBV15 and TRBJ2-1; 12 nucleotides line up with TRBD2. This CDR3 is 20 amino acids long. The germline V gene has CDR1 LNHNV and CDR2 YYDKDF (reference sequence). With 3 bases clipped from V and 1 base from J, the junction kept 13 bases outside the gene matches. CDR3 sequence: CATSRGSGGLAGSSYNEQFF. CDR3 DNA: TGTGCCACCAGCAGGGGGTCCGGAGGACTAGCGGGATCGTCCTACAATGAGCAGTTCTTC.

This clonotype was seen repeatedly, ten times or more. The chain joins TRBV12-3 or TRBV12-4 to TRBJ1-2; possible D gene TRBD1, 6 bases. V lost 3 bases to trimming and J lost 2 bases, with 10 bases between them. CDR3 length: 14 residues. The chain's CDR3 is CASSFGQTNYGYTF. In DNA, the CDR3 is TGTGCCAGCAGTTTCGGACAGACGAACTATGGCTACACCTTC.

This chain joins TRBV29-1 and TRBJ2-5, with D possibly TRBD2 on 5 matching bases. Trimming stripped 5 bases from V and 7 bases from J, with 14 bases between. The germline gives CDR1 SQVTM, CDR2 ANQGSEA. CDR3 length: 12 residues. The CDR3 loop reads CSVLQGSGTQYF. The CDR3 DNA reads as TGCAGCGTTCTCCAAGGGAGCGGGACCCAGTACTTC.

A note on this clonotype: A much larger clone lies a single base off, so this may be a read error. The rearrangement uses TRBV20-1 and TRBJ2-1, with no clear D. The CDR3 spans 13 residues. Between the trimmed V and J ends, which lost 5 bases and 5 bases, there was a span of 13 bases. Germline V lookup: CDR1 DFQATT, CDR2 SNEGSKA (reference sequence). The CDR3 here is CSADLSFDNEQFF. CDR3 DNA sequence: TGCAGTGCTGACCTTAGCTTTGACAATGAGCAGTTCTTC.

This clonotype has only one observation. The genes are TRBV5-4 and TRBJ2-5, with 9 nucleotides matching TRBD1. This CDR3 spans 16 amino acids. Looked up from germline, CDR1 is SGHNT and CDR2 is YYREEE (reference sequence). Germline trimming cut 4 bases from V and 3 bases from J; bases unmatched to any gene: 10. CDR3 amino acids: CASSHGPWTGEETQYF. As DNA, the CDR3 is TGTGCCAGCAGCCATGGGCCCTGGACAGGGGAAGAGACCCAGTACTTC. The full variable domain, its missing parts supplied by reference TRBV5-4 and TRBJ2-5, is ETGVTQSPTHLIKTRGQQVTLRCSSQSGHNTVSWYQQALGQGPQFIFQYYREEENGRGNFPPRFSGLQFPNYSSELNVNALELDDSALYLCASSHGPWTGEETQYFGPGTRLLVL.

This clonotype was observed many times. The rearrangement links TRBV5-8 to TRBJ1-2; 7 bases fit TRBD1. V dropped 0 bases and J dropped 4; count of bases not matched to a gene: 3. This CDR3 has 14 amino acids. In germline, CDR1 is SGHTS, CDR2 YDEGEE. CDR3 coding DNA: TGTGCCAGCAGCTTGGGGGACAGTTTCTATGGCTACACCTTC. Translating it yields CASSLGDSFYGYTF.

The sample holds one count of this clonotype. The V gene is TRBV3-1, the J gene TRBJ2-3, with 8 bases that match TRBD2. The germline CDR1 and CDR2 sequences are LGHDT and YNNKEL (reference sequence). The CDR3 loop spans 15 amino acids. V dropped 1 base and J dropped 2; count of bases not matched to a gene: 2. CDR3 loop: CASSQAGGATDTQYF. CDR3 bases: TGTGCCAGCAGCCAAGCCGGGGGGGCCACAGATACGCAGTATTTT.

This clonotype was recorded at least ten times. The chain recombines TRBV20-1 with TRBJ2-7, with TRBD2 matching over 14 bases. Germline V CDR1 and CDR2: DFQATT, SNEGSKA (reference sequence). The junction had 12 bases not matched to a gene; V was cut back by 1 base and J by 7 bases. The CDR3 consists of 17 residues. CDR3 sequence (DNA): TGCAGTGCTAGAGGCGGGACTAGCGGGGGCCGGTCAGGTGAGCAGTACTTC. It translates to CSARGGTSGGRSGEQYF.

This clonotype was counted ten times or more. The chain links TRBV19 to TRBJ2-7; TRBD1 aligns across 10 bases. The trim removed 6 bases at V and 3 bases at J, leaving 8 bases unmatched. The CDR3 has 15 residues. CDR1 and CDR2 from the germline V gene are LNHDA and SQIVND (reference sequence). The DNA of the CDR3 is TGTGCCAGTAGCCAGGCGACAGGGGGCATCTACGAGCAGTACTTC. Translation: CASSQATGGIYEQYF.

The rearrangement links TRBV7-2 to TRBJ2-7; D tentatively fits TRBD1 or TRBD2 (5 bases each). The CDR3 is made up of 14 amino acids. V was shortened by 2 bases and J by 6 bases, with 14 bases between the two germline ends. Germline-derived CDR1 and CDR2 are SGHTA and FQGNSA. CDR3 in amino acids: CASSLTQPGSEQYF. For the CDR3, the DNA is TGTGCCAGCAGCTTAACACAGCCAGGGAGCGAGCAGTACTTC.

The chain carries TRBV5-1 and TRBJ2-7; 9 nucleotides match TRBD2. V lost 3 bases, J lost 5 bases, and 12 bases stayed unmatched. Germline lookup yields CDR1 SGHRS and CDR2 YFSETQ. CDR3 size: 16 residues. The CDR3: CASSSAGGQGGHEQYF. The CDR3 nucleotides are TGCGCCAGCAGCTCGGCGGGGGGGCAGGGGGGCCACGAGCAGTACTTC.

The table lists this clonotype with many counts. This chain connects TRBV6-1 to TRBJ2-1, with a tentative D call TRBD1 (5 bases). The CDR3 extends over 12 amino acids. Germline V gene lookup returns CDR1 MNHNS and CDR2 SASEGT. The germline V and J ends were trimmed by 0 bases and 12 bases, with 9 bases remaining between them. For the CDR3, the DNA is TGTGCCAGCAGTGAAGCCGGGCAGGGGCAGTTCTTC. It is translated as CASSEAGQGQFF.

The rearrangement links TRBV20-1 to TRBJ2-5; 7 bases align to TRBD1. The V and J ends lost 0 bases and 3 bases, in that order; junction bases with no gene match: 4. Germline values: CDR1 DFQATT, CDR2 SNEGSKA (reference sequence). The CDR3 runs 14 residues. The CDR3 loop is CSARDGGQKETQYF. The DNA for the CDR3 is TGCAGTGCTAGAGATGGGGGACAGAAAGAGACCCAGTACTTC.

The chain has TRBV5-1 and TRBJ2-7; 7 bases agree with TRBD2. The CDR3 is 15 residues long. The germline CDR1 and CDR2 sequences are SGHRS and YFSETQ. Trimming at V came to 0 bases and at J to 4 bases, leaving 7 bases not matched to a gene. Written as DNA, the CDR3 is TGCGCCAGCAGCTTGGATTGGGGTAGCGGGTACGAGCAGTACTTC. It translates to CASSLDWGSGYEQYF.

This clonotype occurred many times. This chain links TRBV10-2 with TRBJ2-1; TRBD2 agrees at 10 bases. Germline trimming cut 5 bases from V and 10 bases from J; bases unmatched to any gene: 8. This CDR3 contains 14 residues. Germline-derived CDR1 and CDR2 are WSHSY and SAAADI. CDR3 sequence (DNA): TGCGCCAGCAGTCAAGCGGGAGGGCCGCGGGAGCAGTTCTTC. It codes for CASSQAGGPREQFF.

Remarks on this clonotype: A single base separates this from a much larger clone, so it may be a read error. The V call is TRBV20-1, the J call TRBJ2-4; 8 nucleotides align to TRBD2. The CDR3 contains 15 residues. The V gene's germline CDR1 is DFQATT and CDR2 SNEGSKA (reference sequence). The DNA for the CDR3 is TGCAATGCTATTTCCGCGGGGGGTGCCAAAAACATTCAGTACTTC. Its translation is CNAISAGGAKNIQYF.